The present T cell receptor beta chain was sequenced within a study of identical twins. TCRdb independently ran MiXCR on the 5' RACE reads; one entry per CDR3 protein. Among about 660,000 distinct CDR3 sequences listed, less than 10% were seen once. This clonotype was seen repeatedly, ten times or more. Its antigen is unidentified. General study results and limits: The abundant beta clonotypes from cord blood had fewer insertions, and memory repertoires had none of this.

The ends lost 4 bases at V and 7 bases at J; junction bases unmatched: 12. CDR1 is SGHTA and CDR2 is FQGNSA in the germline V gene. The CDR3 totals 16 residues. The same sample was also used in a study of yellow fever vaccine responses in identical twins.

The chain uses TRBV7-2 and TRBJ2-1; 8 bases agree with TRBD2. The source of this sequence is a woman aged 18-29 years in good health. What was sequenced was PBMCs. The CDR3 sequence: CASSWSGSRSKNEQFF. Written as DNA, the CDR3 is TGTGCCAGCAGCTGGAGCGGGAGTCGGAGTAAAAATGAGCAGTTCTTC.